This T cell receptor beta chain is from a study of OX40 agonist ivuxolimab in advanced cancers. CDR3 length equals 14 residues. V shed 10 bases and J 2 bases; nucleotides not matched to a gene: 10. Germline V gene sequence: CDR1 SNHLY, CDR2 FYNNEI. Libraries were prepared by immunoSEQ multiplex PCR; TCRdb keeps only in-frame clonotypes and omits some of them. The sample consists of roughly 70,000 clones, 75% to 90% of them appearing once. V and J are TRBV2 and TRBJ1-2, with 7 bases identical to TRBD1. Sequenced material: CD4+ or CD8+ T cells sorted from blood, taken in a trial of the OX40 agonist ivuxolimab. The clonotype comes from an adult with an advanced solid tumor such as melanoma, head and neck, liver or kidney cancer. CDR3 in amino acids: CAIGGRGLNYGYTF. Here the CDR3 DNA reads TGTGCCATCGGAGGAAGGGGGCTGAACTATGGCTACACCTTC.